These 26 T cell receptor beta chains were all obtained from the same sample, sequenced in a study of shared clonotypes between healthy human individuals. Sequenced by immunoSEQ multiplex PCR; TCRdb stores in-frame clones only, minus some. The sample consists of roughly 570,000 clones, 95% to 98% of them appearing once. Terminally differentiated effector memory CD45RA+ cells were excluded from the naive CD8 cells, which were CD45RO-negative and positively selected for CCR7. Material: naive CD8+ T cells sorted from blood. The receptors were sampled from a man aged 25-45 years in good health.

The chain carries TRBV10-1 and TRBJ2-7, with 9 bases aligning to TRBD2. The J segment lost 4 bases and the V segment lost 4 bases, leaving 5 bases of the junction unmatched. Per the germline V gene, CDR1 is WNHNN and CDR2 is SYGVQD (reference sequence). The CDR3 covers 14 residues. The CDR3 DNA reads TGCGCCAGCAGTGGGGTAGCGGGAGCGTACGAGCAGTACTTC. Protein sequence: CASSGVAGAYEQYF.

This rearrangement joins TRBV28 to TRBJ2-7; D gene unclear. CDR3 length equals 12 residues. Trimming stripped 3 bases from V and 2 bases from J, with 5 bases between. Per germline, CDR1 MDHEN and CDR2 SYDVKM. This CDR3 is CASSLITYEQYF. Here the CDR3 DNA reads TGTGCCAGCAGTTTGATCACCTACGAGCAGTACTTC.

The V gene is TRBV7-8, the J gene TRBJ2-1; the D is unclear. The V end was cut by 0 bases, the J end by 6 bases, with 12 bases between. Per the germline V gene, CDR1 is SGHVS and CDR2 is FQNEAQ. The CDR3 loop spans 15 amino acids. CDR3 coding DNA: TGTGCCAGCAGCTTAGCGTCTAGTATCCTCAATGAGCAGTTCTTC. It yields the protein CASSLASSILNEQFF.

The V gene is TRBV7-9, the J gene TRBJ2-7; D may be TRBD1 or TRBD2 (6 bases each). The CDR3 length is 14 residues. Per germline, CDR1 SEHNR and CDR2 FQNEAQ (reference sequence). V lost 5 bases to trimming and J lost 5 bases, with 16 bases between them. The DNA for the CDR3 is TGTGCCAGCAGCGGTCAGGAGGGGGTCCACGAGCAGTACTTC. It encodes CASSGQEGVHEQYF.

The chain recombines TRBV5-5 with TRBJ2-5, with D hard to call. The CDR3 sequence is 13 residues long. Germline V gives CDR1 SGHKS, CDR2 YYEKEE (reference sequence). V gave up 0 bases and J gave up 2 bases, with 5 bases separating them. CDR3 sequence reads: CASSLDRQETQYF. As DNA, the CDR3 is TGTGCCAGCAGCTTGGACAGACAAGAGACCCAGTACTTC.

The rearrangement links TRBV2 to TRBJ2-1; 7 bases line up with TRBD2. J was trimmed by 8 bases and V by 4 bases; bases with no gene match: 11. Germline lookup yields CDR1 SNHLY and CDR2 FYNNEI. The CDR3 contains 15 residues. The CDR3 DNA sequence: TGTGCCAGCAGTGGCGGGACTATCGAGGGCGATGAGCAGTTCTTC. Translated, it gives CASSGGTIEGDEQFF.

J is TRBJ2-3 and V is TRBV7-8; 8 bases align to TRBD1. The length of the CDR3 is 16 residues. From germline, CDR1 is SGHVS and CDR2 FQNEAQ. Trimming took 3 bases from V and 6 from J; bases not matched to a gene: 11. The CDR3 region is CASSLWTGSPRDTQYF. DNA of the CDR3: TGTGCCAGCAGCTTGTGGACAGGGAGTCCCAGGGATACGCAGTATTTT.

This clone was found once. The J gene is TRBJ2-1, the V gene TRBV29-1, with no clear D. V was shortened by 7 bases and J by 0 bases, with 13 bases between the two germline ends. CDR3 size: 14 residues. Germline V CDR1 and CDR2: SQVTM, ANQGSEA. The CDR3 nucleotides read TGCAGCGCCTTCCCCGGTATCTCCTACAATGAGCAGTTCTTC. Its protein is CSAFPGISYNEQFF.

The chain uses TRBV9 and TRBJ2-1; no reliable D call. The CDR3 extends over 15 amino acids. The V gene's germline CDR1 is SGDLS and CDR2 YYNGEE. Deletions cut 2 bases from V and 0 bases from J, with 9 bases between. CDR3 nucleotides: TGTGCCAGCAGCGTCTTCTCAAGCTCCTACAATGAGCAGTTCTTC. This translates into CASSVFSSSYNEQFF.

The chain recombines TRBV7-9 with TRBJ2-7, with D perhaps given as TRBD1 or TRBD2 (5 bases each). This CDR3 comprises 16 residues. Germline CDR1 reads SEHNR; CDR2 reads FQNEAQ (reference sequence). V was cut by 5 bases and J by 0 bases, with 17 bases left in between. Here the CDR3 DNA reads TGTGCCAGCAGCAAAAACCAGGGAGAGGGCTCCTACGAGCAGTACTTC. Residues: CASSKNQGEGSYEQYF.

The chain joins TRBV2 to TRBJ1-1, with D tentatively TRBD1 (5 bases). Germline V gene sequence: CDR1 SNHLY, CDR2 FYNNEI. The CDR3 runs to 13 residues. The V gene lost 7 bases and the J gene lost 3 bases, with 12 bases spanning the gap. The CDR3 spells CASMGPRHTEAFF. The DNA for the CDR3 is TGTGCCAGCATGGGACCCCGGCACACTGAAGCTTTCTTT.

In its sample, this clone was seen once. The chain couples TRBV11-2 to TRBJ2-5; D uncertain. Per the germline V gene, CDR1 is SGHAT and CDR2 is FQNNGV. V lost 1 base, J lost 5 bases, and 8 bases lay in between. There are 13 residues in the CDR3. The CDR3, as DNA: TGTGCCAGCAGCTTAGCTGGTGGGGAGACCCAGTACTTC. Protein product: CASSLAGGETQYF.

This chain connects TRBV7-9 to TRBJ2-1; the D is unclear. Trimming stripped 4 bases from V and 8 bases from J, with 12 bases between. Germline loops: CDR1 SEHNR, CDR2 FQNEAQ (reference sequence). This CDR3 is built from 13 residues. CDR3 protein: CASSSSGSYEQFF. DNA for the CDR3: TGTGCCAGCAGCTCCTCGGGTTCCTATGAGCAGTTCTTC.

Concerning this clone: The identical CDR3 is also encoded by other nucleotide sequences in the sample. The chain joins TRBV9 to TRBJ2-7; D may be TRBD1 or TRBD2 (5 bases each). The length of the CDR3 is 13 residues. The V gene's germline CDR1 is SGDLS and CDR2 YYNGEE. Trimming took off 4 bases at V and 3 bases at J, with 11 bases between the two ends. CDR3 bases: TGTGCCAGCAGCCCGGGACGGGGCTACGAGCAGTACTTC. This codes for CASSPGRGYEQYF.

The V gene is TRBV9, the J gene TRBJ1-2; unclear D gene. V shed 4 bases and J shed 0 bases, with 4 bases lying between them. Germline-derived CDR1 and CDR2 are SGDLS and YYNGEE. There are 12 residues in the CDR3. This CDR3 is CASSRTNYGYTF. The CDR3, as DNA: TGTGCCAGCAGCCGAACTAACTATGGCTACACCTTC.

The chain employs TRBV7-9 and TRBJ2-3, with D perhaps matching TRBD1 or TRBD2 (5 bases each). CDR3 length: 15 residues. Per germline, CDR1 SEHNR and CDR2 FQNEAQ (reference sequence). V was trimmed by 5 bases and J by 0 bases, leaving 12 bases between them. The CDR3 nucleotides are TGTGCCAGCAGCACTAGGGGTGGGAGCACAGATACGCAGTATTTT. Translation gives CASSTRGGSTDTQYF. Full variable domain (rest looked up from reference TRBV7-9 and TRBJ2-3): DTGVSQNPRHKITKRGQNVTFRCDPISEHNRLYWYRQTLGQGPEFLTYFQNEAQLEKSRLLSDRFSAERPKGSFSTLEIQRTEQGDSAMYLCASSTRGGSTDTQYFGPGTRLTVL.

This CDR3 is CASSVSLTGKNTEAFF. The DNA of the CDR3 is TGTGCCAGCAGCGTATCCCTTACAGGGAAGAACACTGAAGCTTTCTTT. J is TRBJ1-1 and V is TRBV9; tentative D call: TRBD1 (6 bases). Deletions cut 1 base from V and 1 base from J, with 14 bases between. The CDR3 extends over 16 amino acids. The V gene's germline CDR1 is SGDLS and CDR2 YYNGEE.

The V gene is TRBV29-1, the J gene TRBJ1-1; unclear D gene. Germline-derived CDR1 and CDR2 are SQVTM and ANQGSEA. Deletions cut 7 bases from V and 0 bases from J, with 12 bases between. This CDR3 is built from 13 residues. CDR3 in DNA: TGCAGCGGCGAGTGGGTTGTGAACACTGAAGCTTTCTTT. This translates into CSGEWVVNTEAFF.

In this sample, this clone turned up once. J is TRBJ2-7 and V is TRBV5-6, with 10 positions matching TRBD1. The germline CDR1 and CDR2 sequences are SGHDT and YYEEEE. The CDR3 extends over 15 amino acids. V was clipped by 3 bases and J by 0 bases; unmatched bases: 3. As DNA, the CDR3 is TGTGCCAGCAGCTCCCGGGACAGGGGCTCCTACGAGCAGTACTTC. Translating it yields CASSSRDRGSYEQYF.

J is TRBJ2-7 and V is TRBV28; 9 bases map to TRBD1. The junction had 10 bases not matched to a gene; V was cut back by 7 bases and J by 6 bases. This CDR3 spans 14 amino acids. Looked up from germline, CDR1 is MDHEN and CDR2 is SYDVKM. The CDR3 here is CASTTLGQGREQYF. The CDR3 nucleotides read TGTGCCAGCACCACCCTTGGACAGGGGCGCGAGCAGTACTTC. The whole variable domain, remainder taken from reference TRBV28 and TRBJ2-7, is DVKVTQSSRYLVKRTGEKVFLECVQDMDHENMFWYRQDPGLGLRLIYFSYDVKMKEKGDIPEGYSVSREKKERFSLILESASTNQTSMYLCASTTLGQGREQYFGPGTRLTVT.

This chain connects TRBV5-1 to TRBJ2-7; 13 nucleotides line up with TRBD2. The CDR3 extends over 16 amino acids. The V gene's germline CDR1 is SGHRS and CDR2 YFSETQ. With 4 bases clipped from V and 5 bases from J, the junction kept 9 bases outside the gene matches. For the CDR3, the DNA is TGCGCCAGCAGCCCCTGGGGGACTAGCGGGAAACACGAGCAGTACTTC. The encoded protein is CASSPWGTSGKHEQYF.

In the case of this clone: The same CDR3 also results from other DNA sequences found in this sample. The CDR3 nucleotides are TGTGCCAGCAGTACTTATAGCAATCAGCCCCAGCATTTT. This translates into CASSTYSNQPQHF. V and J are TRBV27 and TRBJ1-5; no reliable D call. Trimming stripped 5 bases from V and 0 bases from J, with 5 bases between. The V gene's germline CDR1 is MNHEY and CDR2 SMNVEV (reference sequence). The CDR3 consists of 13 residues.

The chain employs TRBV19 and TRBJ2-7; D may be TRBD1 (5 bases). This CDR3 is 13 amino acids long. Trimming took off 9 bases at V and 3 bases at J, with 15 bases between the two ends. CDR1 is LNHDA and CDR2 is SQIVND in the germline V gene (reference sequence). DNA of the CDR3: TGTGCCAGCGCCCAGGGAATCCACTACGAGCAGTACTTC. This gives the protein CASAQGIHYEQYF.

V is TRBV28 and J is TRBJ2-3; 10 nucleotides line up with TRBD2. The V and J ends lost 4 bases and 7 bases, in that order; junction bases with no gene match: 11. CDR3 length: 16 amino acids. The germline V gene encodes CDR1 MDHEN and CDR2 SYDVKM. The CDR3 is CASSYPASGSRNTQYF. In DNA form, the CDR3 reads TGTGCCAGCAGTTATCCGGCTAGCGGGAGTCGAAATACGCAGTATTTT.

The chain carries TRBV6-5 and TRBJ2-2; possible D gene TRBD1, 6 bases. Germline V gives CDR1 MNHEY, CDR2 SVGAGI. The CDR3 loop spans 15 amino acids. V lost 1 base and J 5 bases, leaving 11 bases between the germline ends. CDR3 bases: TGTGCCAGCAGTTACTTGGCAGGGGATACCGGGGAGCTGTTTTTT. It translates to CASSYLAGDTGELFF.

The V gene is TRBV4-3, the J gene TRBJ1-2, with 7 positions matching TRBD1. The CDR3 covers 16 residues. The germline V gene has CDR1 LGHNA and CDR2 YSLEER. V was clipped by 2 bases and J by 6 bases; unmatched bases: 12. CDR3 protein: CASSQPDRQGLHGYTF. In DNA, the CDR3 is TGCGCCAGCAGCCAACCCGACCGACAGGGTTTACATGGCTACACCTTC.